Described below is a single T cell receptor beta chain sequence and its context. The CDR3 runs 14 residues. V lost 3 bases and J lost 16, with 22 bases in between. Looked up from germline, CDR1 is LGHDT and CDR2 is YNNKEL (reference sequence). TCRdb's table, derived via immunoSEQ multiplex PCR, lists solely in-frame clones and lacks some. Here the sample spans around 200,000 clones, 80% to 90% being singletons. The data were obtained in a study of blood T cell repertoires in COVID-19. For the study at large: PBMCs, B-cell-depleted T cells, or T cells were the source of the cDNA or gDNA that made up the material.

The gene calls are TRBV3-1 (or the pseudogene TRBV3-2) and TRBJ2-1; D possibly corresponds to TRBD1 (7 bases). Sample: peripheral blood. The TCR originated in a man aged 55 to 70 with acute or convalescent COVID-19. The chain's CDR3 is CASSQTRQGGPCFF. The CDR3 nucleotides read TGTGCCAGCAGCCAGACCCGGCAGGGGGGCCCCTGTTTCTTC.